A single sample is the source of the 27 T cell receptor beta chains below, sequenced in a study of blood T cell repertoires in COVID-19. TCRdb's copy holds only in-frame clones and misses some; the assay was immunoSEQ multiplex PCR. The sample consists of a few hundred thousand clones, 75% to 85% of them appearing once. Material for sequencing was peripheral blood. The origin of the receptors is a woman aged 45-59 years with acute or convalescent COVID-19.

J is TRBJ2-3 and V is TRBV7-9, with D perhaps TRBD2 (6 bases). Deletions cut 5 bases from V and 4 bases from J, with 22 bases between. This CDR3 has 17 residues. Germline loops: CDR1 SEHNR, CDR2 FQNEAQ (reference sequence). CDR3 residues: CASSPNAAGRRADTQYF. CDR3 in DNA: TGTGCCAGCAGCCCCAACGCTGCGGGAAGGCGTGCAGATACGCAGTATTTT.

The CDR3 nucleotides are TGTGCCAGCAGTCTCGTTCAGGGTGACAATCAGCCCCAGCATTTT. This translates into CASSLVQGDNQPQHF. The chain links TRBV27 to TRBJ1-5; perhaps TRBD1 as D (5 bases). Germline lookup yields CDR1 MNHEY and CDR2 SMNVEV (reference sequence). This CDR3 spans 15 amino acids. The V end lost 5 bases, the J end lost 3 bases, and 14 bases lay between the germline ends.

CDR3 sequence reads: CASSIGLVQETQYF. The CDR3 DNA sequence: TGTGCCAGTAGTATAGGGCTGGTCCAAGAGACCCAGTACTTC. This chain connects TRBV19 to TRBJ2-5; D remains ambiguous. Germline assignment: CDR1 LNHDA and CDR2 SQIVND (reference sequence). The CDR3 contains 14 residues. Trimming removed 1 base from V and 1 base from J, with 7 bases in between.

This clone was counted between two and nine times. The chain recombines TRBV19 with TRBJ1-2; TRBD1 matches at 11 bases. This CDR3 spans 16 amino acids. V shed 2 bases, J shed 4 bases, and the junction held 6 bases outside the gene matches. CDR1 is LNHDA, CDR2 SQIVND, per germline (reference sequence). CDR3 loop: CASSIPGQGASYGYTF. The CDR3 DNA reads TGTGCCAGTAGTATACCTGGACAGGGGGCCAGCTATGGCTACACCTTC.

This clone was counted between two and nine times. The chain carries TRBV9 and TRBJ2-7, with TRBD1 matching over 8 bases. Unmatched junction bases numbered 9, after V lost 4 bases and J lost 3 bases. This CDR3 spans 15 amino acids. The V gene's germline CDR1 is SGDLS and CDR2 YYNGEE. Here the CDR3 reads CASSPRTGTGYEQYF. The CDR3 bases are TGTGCCAGCAGCCCTCGGACAGGGACTGGCTACGAGCAGTACTTC.

V usage is TRBV6-5 and J usage is TRBJ1-2; D call uncertain. From germline, CDR1 is MNHEY and CDR2 SVGAGI. The V and J ends lost 7 bases and 8 bases respectively, with 14 bases between them. This CDR3 region has 12 residues. The DNA for the CDR3 is TGTGCCAGCAACCCACAGACTAGCGGCTACACCTTC. As protein: CASNPQTSGYTF.

This sequence joins TRBV2 and TRBJ1-2; D uncertain. The germline gives CDR1 SNHLY, CDR2 FYNNEI. V was clipped by 2 bases and J by 4 bases, with 8 bases between them. The CDR3 length is 13 residues. The CDR3 nucleotides are TGTGCCAGCAGTGAATGGCAGTTCTATGGCTACACCTTC. Amino acid sequence: CASSEWQFYGYTF.

CDR3 coding DNA: TGTGCCAGCAGTTCCCCTAGCGTCAATGAGCAGTTCTTC. Amino acid sequence: CASSSPSVNEQFF. V is TRBV12-3 or TRBV12-4 and J is TRBJ2-1, with D maybe TRBD2 (6 bases). V shed 4 bases and J shed 6 bases, with 10 bases lying between them. This CDR3 comprises 13 residues.

The chain joins TRBV2 to TRBJ2-7, with 8 bases identical to TRBD2. The CDR3 has 15 amino acids. The V and J ends lost 5 bases and 4 bases, in that order; junction bases with no gene match: 10. Per germline, CDR1 SNHLY and CDR2 FYNNEI. This CDR3 reads CASSPRGGALYEQYF. Here the CDR3 DNA reads TGTGCCAGCAGTCCCCGGGGGGGGGCCCTGTACGAGCAGTACTTC. The complete variable domain, with remaining parts taken from reference TRBV2 and TRBJ2-7, reads EPEVTQTPSHQVTQMGQEVILRCVPISNHLYFYWYRQILGQKVEFLVSFYNNEISEKSEIFDDQFSVERPDGSNFTLKIRSTKLEDSAMYFCASSPRGGALYEQYFGPGTRLTVT.

CDR3 nucleotides: TGCGCCAGCACACAAGACAGGGGGCGGTTTTTCACTGAAGCTTTCTTT. Translated, it gives CASTQDRGRFFTEAFF. The genes are TRBV23-1 and TRBJ1-1; 10 bases fit TRBD1. TRBV23-1 is placed among ORFs of uncertain function. Germline trimming cut 7 bases from V and 4 bases from J; bases unmatched to any gene: 12. The CDR3 is 16 residues long.

The gene calls are TRBV6-1 and TRBJ2-6, with a weak D call TRBD1 (5 bases). The germline V and J ends were trimmed by 11 bases and 0 bases, with 20 bases remaining between them. The germline CDR1 and CDR2 sequences are MNHNS and SASEGT. The CDR3 extends over 17 amino acids. The DNA for the CDR3 is TGTGCCTGCTGTGAGACCGTAGGGGACTCTGGGGCCAACGTCCTGACTTTC. It yields the protein CACCETVGDSGANVLTF.

This clone was detected once. The chain combines TRBV28 with TRBJ2-7; weak D call: TRBD1 (5 bases). Trimming pared 9 bases from V and 2 bases from J, leaving 17 bases between. This CDR3 contains 14 residues. The germline gives CDR1 MDHEN, CDR2 SYDVKM. DNA for the CDR3: TGTGCCAGTGCCGCCCCTACAGGAACCTACGAGCAGTACTTC. Protein sequence: CASAAPTGTYEQYF.

This rearrangement joins TRBV9 to TRBJ1-1; the match to TRBD1 covers 8 bases. The CDR3 length is 14 residues. V gave up 4 bases and J gave up 4 bases; unmatched junction bases: 6. The germline CDR1 and CDR2 sequences are SGDLS and YYNGEE. CDR3 sequence: CASSLTGGLTEAFF. CDR3 in DNA: TGTGCCAGCAGCCTCACAGGGGGGCTCACTGAAGCTTTCTTT.

The rearrangement links TRBV6-1 to TRBJ2-4, with 14 nucleotides matching TRBD2. This CDR3 spans 18 amino acids. J lost 2 bases, V lost 3 bases, and 6 bases had no gene match. Germline loops: CDR1 MNHNS, CDR2 SASEGT. The CDR3 spells CASSEGLAGDRTKNIQYF. The CDR3 DNA sequence: TGTGCCAGCAGTGAGGGACTAGCGGGAGATCGAACCAAAAACATTCAGTACTTC.

This clone was recorded only once. The chain has TRBV28 and TRBJ1-2; D may be TRBD1 (6 bases). The germline CDR1 and CDR2 sequences are MDHEN and SYDVKM. CDR3 size: 16 residues. V lost 6 bases and J 0 bases, leaving 17 bases between the germline ends. DNA for the CDR3: TGTGCCAGCAGCTCTGACAGGCGATTAGCTAACTATGGCTACACCTTC. Its translation: CASSSDRRLANYGYTF.

The V and J genes are TRBV7-8 and TRBJ2-3; unclear D gene. CDR3 size: 13 residues. Trimming cost V 1 base and J 2 bases, with 4 bases left between them. Germline values: CDR1 SGHVS, CDR2 FQNEAQ. The CDR3 spells CASSLDSTDTQYF. CDR3 nucleotide sequence: TGTGCCAGCAGCTTAGACTCCACAGATACGCAGTATTTT.

V gene TRBV4-2 combines with J gene TRBJ2-2; 7 bases are a match to TRBD1. CDR3 length equals 17 residues. V shed 0 bases, J shed 2 bases, and the junction held 6 bases outside the gene matches. Germline values: CDR1 LGHNA, CDR2 YNFKEQ. The CDR3 loop reads CASSQEPGTVNTGELFF. DNA of the CDR3: TGTGCCAGCAGCCAAGAGCCGGGGACAGTCAACACCGGGGAGCTGTTTTTT.

J is TRBJ2-1 and V is TRBV18, with D perhaps matching TRBD1 (6 bases). V lost 6 bases and J 6 bases, leaving 12 bases between the germline ends. CDR1 is KGHSH and CDR2 is LQKENI in the germline V gene. CDR3 length equals 13 residues. The CDR3 nucleotides are TGTGCCAGCTCCCGCGTAGGGGGCAATGAGCAGTTCTTC. Translation: CASSRVGGNEQFF.

This chain links TRBV6-1 with TRBJ2-7; 7 nucleotides agree with TRBD2. Germline-derived CDR1 and CDR2 are MNHNS and SASEGT. The CDR3 is 15 amino acids. The junction had 5 bases not matched to a gene; V was cut back by 2 bases and J by 1 base. The CDR3 DNA is TGTGCCAGCAGTGAATCGTTCGGGGGGTCCTACGAGCAGTACTTC. Its protein product is CASSESFGGSYEQYF.

The chain links TRBV6-5 to TRBJ1-5; D call uncertain. Trimming removed 6 bases from V and 0 bases from J, with 9 bases in between. The V gene's germline CDR1 is MNHEY and CDR2 SVGAGI. The length of the CDR3 is 14 residues. The CDR3 loop reads CASSTGNSNQPQHF. The CDR3 DNA sequence: TGTGCCAGCAGCACCGGTAATAGCAATCAGCCCCAGCATTTT.

J is TRBJ1-1 and V is TRBV29-1; a weak D match, TRBD1 (6 bases). CDR1 SQVTM and CDR2 ANQGSEA come from the germline V gene. The CDR3 runs 13 residues. Trimming cost V 5 bases and J 0 bases, with 10 bases left between them. CDR3 sequence (DNA): TGCAGCGTTTCGAAGGGGGTGAACACTGAAGCTTTCTTT. Translating gives CSVSKGVNTEAFF.

This chain connects TRBV13 to TRBJ2-5, with a weak D call TRBD2 (5 bases). The CDR3 is 13 residues long. V was trimmed by 3 bases and J by 5 bases, leaving 10 bases between them. Per germline, CDR1 PRHDT and CDR2 FYEKMQ (reference sequence). The CDR3 spells CASSFGVVETQYF. CDR3 nucleotide sequence: TGTGCCAGCAGCTTCGGGGTGGTGGAGACCCAGTACTTC.

This chain uses TRBV4-1 with TRBJ2-5, with 13 positions matching TRBD2. Losses at the gene ends were 1 base for V and 5 bases for J; bases not matched to a gene: 1. Germline-derived CDR1 and CDR2 are MGHRA and YSYEKL. The CDR3 length is 15 residues. CDR3 sequence reads: CASSQATSGRETQYF. In nucleotides, the CDR3 is TGCGCCAGCAGCCAAGCGACTAGCGGGAGGGAGACCCAGTACTTC.

The gene calls are TRBV5-4 and TRBJ2-5, with 7 positions matching TRBD1. V lost 4 bases, J lost 4 bases, and 7 bases stayed unmatched. This CDR3 spans 14 amino acids. Germline V lookup: CDR1 SGHNT, CDR2 YYREEE (reference sequence). CDR3 nucleotides: TGTGCCAGCAGCCCGACGACAGGGTCAGAGACCCAGTACTTC. It yields the protein CASSPTTGSETQYF.

This clone turned up a few times. The V gene is TRBV11-2, the J gene TRBJ2-1, with D possibly being TRBD2 (5 bases). Germline CDR1 SGHAT, CDR2 FQNNGV. The CDR3 extends over 13 amino acids. V lost 2 bases and J 5 bases, leaving 7 bases between the germline ends. The CDR3 DNA follows: TGTGCCAGCAGCTTATACGGGAACAATGAGCAGTTCTTC. This codes for CASSLYGNNEQFF.

V gene TRBV7-7 combines with J gene TRBJ2-2; TRBD2 agrees at 11 bases. Germline CDR1 SSHAT, CDR2 FNYEAQ (reference sequence). Germline trimming cut 5 bases from V and 7 bases from J; bases unmatched to any gene: 9. This CDR3 region has 16 residues. CDR3 residues: CASSQRLAGLGGELFF. Written as DNA, the CDR3 is TGTGCCAGCAGCCAAAGACTAGCGGGGCTGGGCGGGGAGCTGTTTTTT.

The chain recombines TRBV3-1 (or the pseudogene TRBV3-2) with TRBJ1-4, with D possibly matching TRBD1 (6 bases). The V end was cut by 1 base, the J end by 8 bases, with 14 bases between. Germline values: CDR1 LGHDT, CDR2 YNNKEL (reference sequence). The CDR3 covers 15 residues. For the CDR3, the DNA is TGTGCCAGCAGCCAAGTTTACAGGGTATACGAAAAACTGTTTTTT. Translation gives CASSQVYRVYEKLFF.